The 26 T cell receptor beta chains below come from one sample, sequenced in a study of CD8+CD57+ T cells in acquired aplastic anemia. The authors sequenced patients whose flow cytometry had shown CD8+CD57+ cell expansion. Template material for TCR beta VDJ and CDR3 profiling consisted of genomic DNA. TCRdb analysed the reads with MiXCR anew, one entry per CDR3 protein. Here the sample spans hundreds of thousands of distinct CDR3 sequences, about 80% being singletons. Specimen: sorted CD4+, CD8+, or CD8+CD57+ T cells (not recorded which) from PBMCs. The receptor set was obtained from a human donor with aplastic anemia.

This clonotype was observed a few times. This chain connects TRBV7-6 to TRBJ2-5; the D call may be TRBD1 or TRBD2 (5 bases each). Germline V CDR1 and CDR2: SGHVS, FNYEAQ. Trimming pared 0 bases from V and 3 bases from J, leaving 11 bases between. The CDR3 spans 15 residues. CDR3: CASSLAHGTEETQYF. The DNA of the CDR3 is TGTGCCAGCAGCTTAGCGCACGGGACCGAAGAGACCCAGTACTTC.

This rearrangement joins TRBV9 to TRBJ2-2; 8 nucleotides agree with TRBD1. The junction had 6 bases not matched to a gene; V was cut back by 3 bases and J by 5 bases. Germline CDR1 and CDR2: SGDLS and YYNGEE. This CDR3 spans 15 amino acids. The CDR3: CASSAGTGGTGELFF. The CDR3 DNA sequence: TGTGCCAGCAGCGCCGGGACAGGTGGTACCGGGGAGCTGTTTTTT. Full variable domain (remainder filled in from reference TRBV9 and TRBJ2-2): DSGVTQTPKHLITATGQRVTLRCSPRSGDLSVYWYQQSLDQGLQFLIQYYNGEERAKGNILERFSAQQFPDLHSELNLSSLELGDSALYFCASSAGTGGTGELFFGEGSRLTVL.

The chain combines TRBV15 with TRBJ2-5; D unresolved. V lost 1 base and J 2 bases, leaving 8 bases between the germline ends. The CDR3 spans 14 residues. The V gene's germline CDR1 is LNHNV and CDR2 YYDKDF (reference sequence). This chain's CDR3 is CATSRANKQETQYF. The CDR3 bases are TGTGCCACCAGCAGAGCCAATAAGCAAGAGACCCAGTACTTC.

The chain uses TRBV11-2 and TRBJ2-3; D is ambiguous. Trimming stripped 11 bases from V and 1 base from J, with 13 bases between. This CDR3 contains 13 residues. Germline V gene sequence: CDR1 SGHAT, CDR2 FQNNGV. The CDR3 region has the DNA TGTGCCCCCGTCGCCGCGGGCACAGATACGCAGTATTTT. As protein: CAPVAAGTDTQYF.

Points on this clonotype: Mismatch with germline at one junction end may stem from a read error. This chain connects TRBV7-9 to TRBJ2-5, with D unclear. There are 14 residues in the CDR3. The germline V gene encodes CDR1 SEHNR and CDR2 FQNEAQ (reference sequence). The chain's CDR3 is CASSSRSDQESQYF. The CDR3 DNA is TGTGCCAGCAGCAGTCGGTCAGACCAAGAGAGCCAGTACTTC.

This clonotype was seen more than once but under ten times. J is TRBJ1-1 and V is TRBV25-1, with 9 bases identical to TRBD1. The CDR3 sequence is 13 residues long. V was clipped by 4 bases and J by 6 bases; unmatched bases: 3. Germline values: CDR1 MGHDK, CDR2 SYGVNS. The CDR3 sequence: CASSAQGASEAFF. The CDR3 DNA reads TGTGCCAGCAGTGCACAGGGGGCCTCTGAAGCTTTCTTT.

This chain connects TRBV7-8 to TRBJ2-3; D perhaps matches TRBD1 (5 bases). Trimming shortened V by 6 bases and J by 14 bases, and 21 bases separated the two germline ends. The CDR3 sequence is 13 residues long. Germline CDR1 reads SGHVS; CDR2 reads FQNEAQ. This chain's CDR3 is CASRFEPDETAYF. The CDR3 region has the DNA TGTGCCAGCAGGTTCGAGCCAGACGAGACAGCGTATTTT.

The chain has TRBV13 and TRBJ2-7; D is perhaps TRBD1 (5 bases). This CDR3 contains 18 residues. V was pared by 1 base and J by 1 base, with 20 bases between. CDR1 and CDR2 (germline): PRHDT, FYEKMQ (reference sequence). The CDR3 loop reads CASSLVAWGTALSYEQYV. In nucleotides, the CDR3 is TGTGCCAGCAGCTTAGTGGCCTGGGGCACAGCCCTTTCCTACGAGCAGTACGTC.

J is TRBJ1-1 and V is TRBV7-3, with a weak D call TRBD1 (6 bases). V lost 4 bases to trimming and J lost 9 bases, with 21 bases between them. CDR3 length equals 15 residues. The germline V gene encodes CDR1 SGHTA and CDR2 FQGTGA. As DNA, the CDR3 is TGTGCCAGCAGCTGGGACGGGGGGCCGTCACCTCAAGCTTTCTTT. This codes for CASSWDGGPSPQAFF.

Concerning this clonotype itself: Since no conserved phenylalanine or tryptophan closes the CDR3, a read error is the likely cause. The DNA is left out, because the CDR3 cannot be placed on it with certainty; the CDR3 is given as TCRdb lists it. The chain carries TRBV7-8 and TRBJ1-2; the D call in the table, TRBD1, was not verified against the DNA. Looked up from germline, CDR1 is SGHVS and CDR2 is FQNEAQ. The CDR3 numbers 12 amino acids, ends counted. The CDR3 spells CASSSGVWGCTL.

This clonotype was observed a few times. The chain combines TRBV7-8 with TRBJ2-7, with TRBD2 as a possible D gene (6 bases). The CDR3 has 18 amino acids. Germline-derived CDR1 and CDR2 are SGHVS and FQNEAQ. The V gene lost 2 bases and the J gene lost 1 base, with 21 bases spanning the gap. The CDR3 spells CASSLQPGGAALSYEQYV. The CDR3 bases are TGTGCCAGCAGCTTACAGCCAGGCGGGGCAGCCCTTTCCTACGAGCAGTACGTC.

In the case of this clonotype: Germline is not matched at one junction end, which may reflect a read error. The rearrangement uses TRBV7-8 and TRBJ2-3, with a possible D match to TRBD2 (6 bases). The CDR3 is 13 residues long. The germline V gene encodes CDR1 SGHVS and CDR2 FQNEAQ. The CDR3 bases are TGTGCCAGCGGCTTCGCGGGAACAGACACTCCGCATTTT. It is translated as CASGFAGTDTPHF.

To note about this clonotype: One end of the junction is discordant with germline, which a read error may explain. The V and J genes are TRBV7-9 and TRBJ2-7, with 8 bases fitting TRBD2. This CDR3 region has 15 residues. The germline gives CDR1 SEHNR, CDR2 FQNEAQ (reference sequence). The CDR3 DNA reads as TGTGCCAGCAGCCCGCTAGCGGGCGGAACGTACGAGGAGTACTTC. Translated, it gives CASSPLAGGTYEEYF.

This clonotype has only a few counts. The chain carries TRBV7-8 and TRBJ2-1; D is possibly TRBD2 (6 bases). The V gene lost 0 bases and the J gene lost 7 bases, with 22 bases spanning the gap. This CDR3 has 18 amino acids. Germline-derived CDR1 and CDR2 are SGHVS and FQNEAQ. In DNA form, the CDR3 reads TGTGCCAGCAGCTTAGCGGGAGGTCGCGATACGCAGTATAATGAGCAGTTCTTC. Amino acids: CASSLAGGRDTQYNEQFF.

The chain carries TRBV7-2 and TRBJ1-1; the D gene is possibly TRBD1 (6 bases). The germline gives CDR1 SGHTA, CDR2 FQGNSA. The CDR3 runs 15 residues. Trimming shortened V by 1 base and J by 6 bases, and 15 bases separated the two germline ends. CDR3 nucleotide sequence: TGTGCCAGCAGCTTAGATCTGACAGGTACCTCTGAAGCTTTCTTT. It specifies CASSLDLTGTSEAFF. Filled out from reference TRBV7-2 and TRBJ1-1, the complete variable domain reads GAGVSQSPSNKVTEKGKDVELRCDPISGHTALYWYRQSLGQGLEFLIYFQGNSAPDKSGLPSDRFSAERTGGSVSTLTIQRTQQEDSAVYLCASSLDLTGTSEAFFGQGTRLTVV.

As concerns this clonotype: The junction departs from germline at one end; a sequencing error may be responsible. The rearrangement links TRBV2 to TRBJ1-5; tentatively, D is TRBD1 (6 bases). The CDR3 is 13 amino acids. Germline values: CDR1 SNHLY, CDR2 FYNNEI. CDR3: CASSDTGTQQHHF. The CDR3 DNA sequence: TGCGCCAGCAGTGATACAGGGACTCAGCAGCACCATTTT. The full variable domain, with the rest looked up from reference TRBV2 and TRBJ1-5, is EPEVTQTPSHQVTQMGQEVILRCVPISNHLYFYWYRQILGQKVEFLVSFYNNEISEKSEIFDDQFSVERPDGSNFTLKIRSTKLEDSAMYFCASSDTGTQQHHFGDGTRLSIL.

CDR3 region: CASSFHRSGGGHEYEQYV. For the CDR3, the DNA is TGTGCCAGCAGCTTTCATCGAAGCGGGGGGGGCCATGAGTACGAGCAGTACGTC. This chain uses TRBV7-9 with TRBJ2-7, with 10 bases aligning to TRBD2. V was pared by 3 bases and J by 4 bases, with 15 bases of the junction left unmatched. The germline V gene encodes CDR1 SEHNR and CDR2 FQNEAQ (reference sequence). This CDR3 is built from 18 residues.

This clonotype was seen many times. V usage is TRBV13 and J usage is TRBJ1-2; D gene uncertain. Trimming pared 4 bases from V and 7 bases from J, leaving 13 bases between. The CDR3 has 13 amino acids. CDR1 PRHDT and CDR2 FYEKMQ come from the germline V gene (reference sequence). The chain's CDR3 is CASSSGLAGGYTF. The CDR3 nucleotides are TGTGCCAGCAGCTCAGGCCTTGCAGGTGGCTACACCTTC.

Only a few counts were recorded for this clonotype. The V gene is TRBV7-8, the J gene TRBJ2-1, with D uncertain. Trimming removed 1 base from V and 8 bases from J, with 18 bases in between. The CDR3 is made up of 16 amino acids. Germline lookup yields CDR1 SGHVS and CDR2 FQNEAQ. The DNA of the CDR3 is TGTGCCAGCAGCTTAGAGAGAGGTCCCGATACCCATGAGCAGTTCTTC. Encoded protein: CASSLERGPDTHEQFF.

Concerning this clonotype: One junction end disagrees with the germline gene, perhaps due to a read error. CDR3 bases: TGTGCCACCAGCAGAGCAGGAGGCGCGGGCTATGGGCACATCTTC. This codes for CATSRAGGAGYGHIF. This sequence joins TRBV15 and TRBJ1-2; no definite D call. This CDR3 comprises 15 residues. Germline CDR1 LNHNV, CDR2 YYDKDF (reference sequence).

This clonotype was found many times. The CDR3 nucleotides read TGTGCCAGCAGCTTGTTGGGGGACAATCAGCCCCAGCATTTT. As protein: CASSLLGDNQPQHF. The gene calls are TRBV5-6 and TRBJ1-5; tentative D call: TRBD1 (5 bases). CDR3 size: 14 residues. Germline V CDR1 and CDR2: SGHDT, YYEEEE. Trimming cost V 1 base and J 3 bases, with 8 bases left between them.

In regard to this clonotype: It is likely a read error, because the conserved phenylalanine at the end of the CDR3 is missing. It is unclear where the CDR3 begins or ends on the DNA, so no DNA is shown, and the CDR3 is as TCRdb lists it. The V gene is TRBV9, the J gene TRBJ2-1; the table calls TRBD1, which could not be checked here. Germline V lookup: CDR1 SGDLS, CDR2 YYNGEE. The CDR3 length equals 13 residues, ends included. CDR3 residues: CASSVGTDTEYFV.

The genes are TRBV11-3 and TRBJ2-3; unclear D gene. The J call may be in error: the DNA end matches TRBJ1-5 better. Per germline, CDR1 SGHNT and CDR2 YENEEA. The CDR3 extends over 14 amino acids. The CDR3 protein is CASSQIGRADTQHF. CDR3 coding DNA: TGTGCCAGCAGCCAGATCGGAAGAGCCGATACGCAGCATTTT.

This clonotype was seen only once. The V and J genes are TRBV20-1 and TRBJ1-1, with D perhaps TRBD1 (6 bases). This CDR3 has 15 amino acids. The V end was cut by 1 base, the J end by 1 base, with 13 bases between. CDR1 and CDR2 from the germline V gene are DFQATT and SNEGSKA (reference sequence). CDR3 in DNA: TGCAGTGCTAGAGGCAGGGGCCGGAGGAACACTGAAGCTTTCTTT. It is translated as CSARGRGRRNTEAFF.

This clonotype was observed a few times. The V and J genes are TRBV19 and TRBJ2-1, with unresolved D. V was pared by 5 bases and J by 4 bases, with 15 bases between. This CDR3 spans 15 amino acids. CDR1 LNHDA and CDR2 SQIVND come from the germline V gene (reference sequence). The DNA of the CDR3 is TGTGCCAGTAGTCTGACAAGCACTTCTTACAATGAGCAGTTCTTC. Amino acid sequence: CASSLTSTSYNEQFF. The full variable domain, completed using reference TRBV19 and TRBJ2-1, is DGGITQSPKYLFRKEGQNVTLSCEQNLNHDAMYWYRQDPGQGLRLIYYSQIVNDFQKGDIAEGYSVSREKKESFPLTVTSAQKNPTAFYLCASSLTSTSYNEQFFGPGTRLTVL.

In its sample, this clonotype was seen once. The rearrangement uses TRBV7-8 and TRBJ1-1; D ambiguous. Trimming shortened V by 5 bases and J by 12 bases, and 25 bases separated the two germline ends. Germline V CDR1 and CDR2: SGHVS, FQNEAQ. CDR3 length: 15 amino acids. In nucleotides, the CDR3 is TGTGCCAGCAGCCAAGATCTTTCACGAAACCTCGGGACTTTCTTT. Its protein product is CASSQDLSRNLGTFF.